The clone carrying this T cell receptor (beta chain) was observed many times. The target antigen is unknown. The data were obtained in a study of regulatory T cells in long-lasting Graves disease. At the level of the study: Freshly diagnosed Graves' patients had used antithyroid drugs for under 3 months.

For TCR beta, libraries came from iRepertoire HTBI primers and Arm-PCR of CDR3 regions. TCRdb re-called the multiplex PCR reads with MiXCR, one entry per CDR3 protein. The sample has about 240,000 distinct CDR3 sequences, roughly 21% seen once. The junction had 6 bases not matched to a gene; V was cut back by 1 base and J by 6 bases. CDR1 SEHNR and CDR2 FQNEAQ come from the germline V gene (reference sequence). The CDR3 spans 15 residues. The study's findings and limits: Persistent disease preferred TRBV28, TRBJ1-2 and TRBJ2-5. Persistent Graves' patients showed a TCR diversity that was lower than that of newly diagnosed ones.

The time point here: newly diagnosed GD, antithyroid drugs for less than 3 months. Generation of the TCR library employed RNA extracted from PBMCs. Staff took approximately 9.9 milliliters of peripheral blood and put it into EDTA tubes. The chain couples TRBV7-9 to TRBJ1-5; 7 bases agree with TRBD1. The TCR comes from a female donor with Graves disease. The sequenced sample was peripheral blood mononuclear cells (PBMCs), obtained at new diagnosis, from a patient treated with antithyroid drugs. Here the CDR3 DNA reads TGTGCCAGCAGCTTAGGACAGGGTAACGGTCAGCCCCAGCATTTT. Its translation: CASSLGQGNGQPQHF.